This TCR beta chain was identified during a study of cytomegalovirus exposure and HLA in healthy donors. Study as a whole: The roughly 670 first-cohort repertoires shared a platform with the 110 or so validation repertoires, as reported in a later analysis.

The donors were part of the validation cohort of 100 to 150 subjects. That cohort was separate from the first cohort, which comprised several hundred subjects. The J segment lost 2 bases and the V segment lost 6 bases, leaving 8 bases of the junction unmatched. This CDR3 has 15 amino acids. Looked up from germline, CDR1 is SEHNR and CDR2 is FQNEAQ (reference sequence). Comment on this clone: Its antigen remains unidentified.

Measured with immunoSEQ multiplex PCR; TCRdb has only the in-frame clones, and not every one. The repertoire includes 70,000 or so clones, 85% to 95% of them detected once, and 0.9% to 1.2% sits in the top ten. Study observations and caveats: It was found in a later analysis that first-cohort TCR clusters tended to co-occur in the 100 to 150 validation repertoires. Cytomegalovirus association was listed for 164 TCR beta chains.

The TCR sequence derives from a woman under 30 in good health and CMV-seronegative. Sequenced: PBMCs. The chain uses TRBV7-9 and TRBJ2-3, with TRBD2 matching 7 bases. The CDR3 protein is CASRRDYQVTDTQYF. The CDR3 DNA reads as TGTGCCAGCAGACGGGACTACCAAGTCACAGATACGCAGTATTTT.